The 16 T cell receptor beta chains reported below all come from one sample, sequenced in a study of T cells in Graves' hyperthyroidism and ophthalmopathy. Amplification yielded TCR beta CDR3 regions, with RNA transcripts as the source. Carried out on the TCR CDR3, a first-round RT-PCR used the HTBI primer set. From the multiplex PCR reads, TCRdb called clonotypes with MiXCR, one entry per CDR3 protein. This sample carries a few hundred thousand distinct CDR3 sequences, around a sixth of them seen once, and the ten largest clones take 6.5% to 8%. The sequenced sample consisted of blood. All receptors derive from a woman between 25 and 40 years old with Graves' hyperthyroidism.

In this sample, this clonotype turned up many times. The CDR3 sequence: CASSSSGRGWGGATQYF. As DNA, the CDR3 is TGTGCCAGCAGTTCTTCAGGGCGGGGATGGGGGGGAGCGACCCAGTACTTC. This chain connects TRBV7-2 to TRBJ2-5; the match to TRBD2 covers 7 bases. Germline V gene data show CDR1 as SGHTA and CDR2 as FQGNSA. V lost 6 bases to trimming and J lost 7 bases; unmatched junction nucleotides: 20. The CDR3 has 17 amino acids.

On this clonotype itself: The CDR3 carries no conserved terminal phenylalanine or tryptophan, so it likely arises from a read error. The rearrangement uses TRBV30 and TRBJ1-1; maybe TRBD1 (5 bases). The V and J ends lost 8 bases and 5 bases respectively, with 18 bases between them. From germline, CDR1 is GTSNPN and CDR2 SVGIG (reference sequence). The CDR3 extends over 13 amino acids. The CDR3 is CAADGGDGTEAFL. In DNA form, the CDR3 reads TGTGCCGCGGACGGGGGAGACGGGACTGAAGCTTTCCTT.

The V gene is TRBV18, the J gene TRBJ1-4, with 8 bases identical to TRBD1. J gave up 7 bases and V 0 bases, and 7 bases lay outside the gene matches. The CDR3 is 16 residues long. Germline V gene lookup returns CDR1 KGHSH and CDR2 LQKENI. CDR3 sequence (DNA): TGTGCCAGCTCACCACCGAACAGGGGGTCCTTTGAAAAACTGTTTTTT. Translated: CASSPPNRGSFEKLFF.

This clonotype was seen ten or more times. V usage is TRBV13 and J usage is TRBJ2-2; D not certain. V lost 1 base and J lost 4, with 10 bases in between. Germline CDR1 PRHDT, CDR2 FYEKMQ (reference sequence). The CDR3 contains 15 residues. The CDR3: CASSLASQGTGELFF. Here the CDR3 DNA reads TGTGCCAGCAGCTTAGCCTCCCAAGGCACCGGGGAGCTGTTTTTT.

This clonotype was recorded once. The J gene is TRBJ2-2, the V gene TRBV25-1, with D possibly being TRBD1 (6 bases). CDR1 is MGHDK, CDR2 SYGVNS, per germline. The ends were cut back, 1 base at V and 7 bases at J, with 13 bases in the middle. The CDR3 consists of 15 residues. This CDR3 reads CASSESYRVGGELFF. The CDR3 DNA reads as TGTGCCAGCAGTGAATCCTACAGGGTAGGCGGGGAGCTGTTTTTT. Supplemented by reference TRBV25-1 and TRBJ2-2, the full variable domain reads EADIYQTPRYLVIGTGKKITLECSQTMGHDKMYWYQQDPGMELHLIHYSYGVNSTEKGDLSSESTVSRIRTEHFPLTLESARPSHTSQYLCASSESYRVGGELFFGEGSRLTVL.

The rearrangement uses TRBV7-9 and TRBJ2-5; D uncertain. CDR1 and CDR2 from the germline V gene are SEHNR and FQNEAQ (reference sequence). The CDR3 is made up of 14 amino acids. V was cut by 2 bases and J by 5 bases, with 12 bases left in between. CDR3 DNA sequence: TGTGCCAGCAGCTTAAGGGAAGCCGGGGAGACCCAGTACTTC. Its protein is CASSLREAGETQYF.

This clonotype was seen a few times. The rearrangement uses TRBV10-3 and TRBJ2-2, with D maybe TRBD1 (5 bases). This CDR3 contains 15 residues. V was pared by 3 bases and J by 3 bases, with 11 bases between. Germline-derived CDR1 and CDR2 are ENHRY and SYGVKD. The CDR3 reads CAISDRAHYTGELFF. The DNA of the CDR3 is TGTGCCATCAGTGACAGGGCCCACTACACCGGGGAGCTGTTTTTT.

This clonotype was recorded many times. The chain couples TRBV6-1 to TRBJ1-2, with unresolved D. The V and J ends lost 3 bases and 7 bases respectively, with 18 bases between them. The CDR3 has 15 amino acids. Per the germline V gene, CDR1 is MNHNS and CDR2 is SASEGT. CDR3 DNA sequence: TGTGCCAGCAGTGAGTCGGGCCGAATGGGTTCTGGCTACACCTTC. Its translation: CASSESGRMGSGYTF.

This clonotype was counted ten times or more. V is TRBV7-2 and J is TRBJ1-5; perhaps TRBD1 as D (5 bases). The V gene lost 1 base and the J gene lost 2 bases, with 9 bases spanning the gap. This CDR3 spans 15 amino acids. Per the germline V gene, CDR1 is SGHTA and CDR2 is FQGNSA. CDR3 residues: CASSLVAGGNQPQHF. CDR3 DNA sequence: TGTGCCAGCAGCTTAGTTGCGGGGGGCAATCAGCCCCAGCATTTT.

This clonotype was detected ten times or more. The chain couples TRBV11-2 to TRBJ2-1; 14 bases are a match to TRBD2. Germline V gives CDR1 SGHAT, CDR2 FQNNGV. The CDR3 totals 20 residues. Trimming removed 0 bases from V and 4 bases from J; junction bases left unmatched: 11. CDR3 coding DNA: TGTGCCAGCAGCTTAGATTGGGGACTAGCGGGAGCAGAGGGGTACAATGAGCAGTTCTTC. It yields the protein CASSLDWGLAGAEGYNEQFF. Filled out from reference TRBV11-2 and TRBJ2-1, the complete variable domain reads EAGVAQSPRYKIIEKRQSVAFWCNPISGHATLYWYQQILGQGPKLLIQFQNNGVVDDSQLPKDRFSAERLKGVDSTLKIQPAKLEDSAVYLCASSLDWGLAGAEGYNEQFFGPGTRLTVL.

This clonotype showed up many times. In nucleotides, the CDR3 is TGTGCCAGCAGCGGACAGGGATCTGAGGATCAGCCCCAGCATTTT. This codes for CASSGQGSEDQPQHF. The chain combines TRBV7-2 with TRBJ1-5; 8 nucleotides line up with TRBD1. This CDR3 contains 15 residues. Germline CDR1 reads SGHTA; CDR2 reads FQGNSA. Trimming removed 5 bases from V and 5 bases from J; junction bases left unmatched: 8.

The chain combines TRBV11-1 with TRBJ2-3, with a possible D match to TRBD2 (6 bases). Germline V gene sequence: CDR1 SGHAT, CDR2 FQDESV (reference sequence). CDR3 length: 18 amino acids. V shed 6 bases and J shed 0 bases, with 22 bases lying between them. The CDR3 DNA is TGTGCCAGCAGACTCCCTCCCCGGGAGCCTTGTAGCACAGATACGCAGTATTTT. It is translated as CASRLPPREPCSTDTQYF.

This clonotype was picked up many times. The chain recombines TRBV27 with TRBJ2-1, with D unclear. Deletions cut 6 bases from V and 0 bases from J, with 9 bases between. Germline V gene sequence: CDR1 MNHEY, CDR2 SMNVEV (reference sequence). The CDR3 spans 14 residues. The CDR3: CASSASSSYNEQFF. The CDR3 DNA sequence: TGTGCCAGCAGCGCTTCAAGCTCCTACAATGAGCAGTTCTTC.

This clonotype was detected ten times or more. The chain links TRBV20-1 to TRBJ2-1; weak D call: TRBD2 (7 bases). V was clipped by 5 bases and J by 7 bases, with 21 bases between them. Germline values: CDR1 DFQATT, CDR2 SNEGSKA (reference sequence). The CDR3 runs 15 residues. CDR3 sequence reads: CSAVGASGKGNEQFF. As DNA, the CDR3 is TGCAGTGCTGTGGGGGCCAGCGGGAAAGGGAATGAGCAGTTCTTC.

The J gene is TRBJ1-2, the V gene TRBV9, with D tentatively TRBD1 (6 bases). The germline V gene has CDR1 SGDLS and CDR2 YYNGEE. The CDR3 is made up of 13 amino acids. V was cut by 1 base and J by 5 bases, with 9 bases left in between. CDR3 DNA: TGTGCCAGCAGCGTATCCCAGGGGTATGGCTACACCTTC. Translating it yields CASSVSQGYGYTF.

The CDR3 region is CASSISRDRANSPLHF. For the CDR3, the DNA is TGTGCCAGCAGTATCTCCCGGGACAGGGCTAATTCACCCCTCCACTTT. V gene TRBV27 combines with J gene TRBJ1-6, with 9 bases identical to TRBD1. The CDR3 length is 16 residues. V lost 5 bases, J lost 6 bases, and 8 bases stayed unmatched. The V gene's germline CDR1 is MNHEY and CDR2 SMNVEV (reference sequence).